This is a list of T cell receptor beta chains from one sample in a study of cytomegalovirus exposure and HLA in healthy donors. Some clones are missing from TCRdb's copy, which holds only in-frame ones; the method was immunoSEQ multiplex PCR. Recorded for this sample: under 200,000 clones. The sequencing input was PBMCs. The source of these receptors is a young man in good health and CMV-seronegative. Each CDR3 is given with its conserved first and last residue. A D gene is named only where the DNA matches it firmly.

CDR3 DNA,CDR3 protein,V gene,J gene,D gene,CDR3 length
TGCGCCAGCAGCTTTACGGGTTCCTACGAGCAGTACTTC,CASSFTGSYEQYF,TRBV5-1,TRBJ2-7,.,13
TGTGCCAGTAGTATTGACAGCGGGGACCCGGGCTATGGCTACACCTTC,CASSIDSGDPGYGYTF,TRBV19,TRBJ1-2,.,16
TGTGCCAGTAGTATAGGGGGGACAGGGGAGTACCAAGAGACCCAGTACTTC,CASSIGGTGEYQETQYF,TRBV19,TRBJ2-5,TRBD1,17
TGTGCCTGGAAACCTCTAGCGTCCCCCACCTACGAGCAGTACTTC,CAWKPLASPTYEQYF,TRBV30,TRBJ2-7,.,15
TGTGCCAGCAGGTCCCCCCCGGAGGAAGAAGCTTTCTTT,CASRSPPEEEAFF,TRBV7-9,TRBJ1-1,.,13
TGTGCCTGGATGAGCCAGGGAGGGGGCTACACCTTC,CAWMSQGGGYTF,TRBV30,TRBJ1-2,.,12
TGTGCCAGCAGCTTAACGAGCGGGGCGAACACCGGGGAGCTGTTTTTT,CASSLTSGANTGELFF,TRBV7-7,TRBJ2-2,TRBD2,16
TGTGCCAGCAGTAGCGGGGAGAGCTCCTACAATGAGCAGTTCTTC,CASSSGESSYNEQFF,TRBV28,TRBJ2-1,TRBD2,15
TGTGCCAGCAGTCCAGGGGGCGCGTATCCTTGGGCTTTCTTT,CASSPGGAYPWAFF,TRBV6-1,TRBJ1-1,TRBD1,14
TGTGCCAGCAGCGCAGGACTAGCGGGTAACTCCTACGAGCAGTACTTC,CASSAGLAGNSYEQYF,TRBV7-9,TRBJ2-7,TRBD2,16
TGTGCCAGCAGTGAAGGTCTTTGGGCAGGGCCGAGCTCTGGAAACACCATATATTTT,CASSEGLWAGPSSGNTIYF,TRBV6-1,TRBJ1-3,.,19
TGTGCCAGTAGTATAGAAACTGGGAGCCCCGGGGAGCTGTTTTTT,CASSIETGSPGELFF,TRBV19,TRBJ2-2,.,15
TGTGCCACCAGCAGGACCCTCCCAGGGGGTGTCCGGGAGACCCAGTACTTC,CATSRTLPGGVRETQYF,TRBV15,TRBJ2-5,TRBD1,17
TGTGCCAGTAGTATACAGACCTCACAGGGGACCTATAATTCACCCCTCCACTTT,CASSIQTSQGTYNSPLHF,TRBV19,TRBJ1-6,TRBD1,18
TGCGCCAGCCGCACAGGGGCCAGCAATCAGCCCCAGCATTTT,CASRTGASNQPQHF,TRBV10-2,TRBJ1-5,TRBD1,14
TGTGCCAGTAGTATGATAAGCGGGGGCTCCTACAATGAGCAGTTCTTC,CASSMISGGSYNEQFF,TRBV19,TRBJ2-1,TRBD2,16
TGTGCCAGCAGTTACGACAGACCGAACACTGAAGCTTTCTTT,CASSYDRPNTEAFF,TRBV6-5,TRBJ1-1,.,14
TGCGCCAGCAGCTCCGGACTAGCGGGGATCAAGGCGACAGATACGCAGTATTTT,CASSSGLAGIKATDTQYF,TRBV5-1,TRBJ2-3,TRBD2,18
TGTGCCAGCAGCGACCAACAGGTAAGCTCTGGAAACACCATATATTTT,CASSDQQVSSGNTIYF,TRBV9,TRBJ1-3,.,16
TGCGCCAGCAGCCAAGGACTAGCCGTCAATGAGCAGTTCTTC,CASSQGLAVNEQFF,TRBV4-1,TRBJ2-1,TRBD2,14
TGTGCCAGCAGCTTAGTAGCGTCAGTTGGGGGCAATCAGCCCCAGCATTTT,CASSLVASVGGNQPQHF,TRBV11-2,TRBJ1-5,.,17
TGTGCCAGCAGTGACCACGACAAGAGCGGTGCCCCGCAGTTCTTC,CASSDHDKSGAPQFF,TRBV6-4,TRBJ2-1,.,15
TGTGCCAGCAGCTTAGCAGGGTGGGTCTATGGCTACACCTTC,CASSLAGWVYGYTF,TRBV11-2,TRBJ1-2,.,14
TGTGCCAGCAGTTTATCTTTCAGGCCTAAAGCTTTCTTT,CASSLSFRPKAFF,TRBV28,TRBJ1-1,.,13
TGCGCCAGCAGCCCTTCGGGGGGGGTCGGCACAGATACGCAGTATTTT,CASSPSGGVGTDTQYF,TRBV5-1,TRBJ2-3,TRBD2,16
TGTGCCAGCATGCGACAGGGGGCCTACTATGGCTACACCTTC,CASMRQGAYYGYTF,TRBV28,TRBJ1-2,TRBD1,14
TGTGCCAGCAAAGAGGGAGGGACTCAAACTTATGGCTACACCTTC,CASKEGGTQTYGYTF,TRBV6-5,TRBJ1-2,.,15
TGTGCCAGCAGCCAACCGGGACTAGCGGCTGGAGATACGCAGTATTTT,CASSQPGLAAGDTQYF,TRBV4-2,TRBJ2-3,TRBD2,16
TGTGCCAGCAGTCCCACAGATACTTCTGGAAACACCATATATTTT,CASSPTDTSGNTIYF,TRBV25-1,TRBJ1-3,.,15
TGTGCCAGCAGCCCAACCTACACGGGGGGGTTTTCACCCCTCCACTTT,CASSPTYTGGFSPLHF,TRBV7-9,TRBJ1-6,.,16
TGTGCCAGCAGCCCTTCTCTCACAGATACGCAGTATTTT,CASSPSLTDTQYF,TRBV9,TRBJ2-3,.,13
TGTGCCAGCAGTTACGTACAGGGCGGTAATGGCTACACCTTC,CASSYVQGGNGYTF,TRBV6-6,TRBJ1-2,.,14
TGTGCCAGCAGCCCACGGAGGGACTACAATGAGCAGTTCTTC,CASSPRRDYNEQFF,TRBV9,TRBJ2-1,.,14
TGCGCCAGCAGCTTGGACCCCATCCCTAGCGGACTCCCGTTTAGCACAGATACGCAGTATTTT,CASSLDPIPSGLPFSTDTQYF,TRBV5-1,TRBJ2-3,TRBD2,21
TGTGCCAGCAGGGTGGCGGAAGCTAACTATGGCTACACCTTC,CASRVAEANYGYTF,TRBV2,TRBJ1-2,.,14
TGTGCCAGCAGGTCACAGGGGCGAGACACTGAAGCTTTCTTT,CASRSQGRDTEAFF,TRBV9,TRBJ1-1,TRBD1,14
TGCGCCAGCAGCTTGGCCAGGGAATCTCTTCACACCGGGGAGCTGTTTTTT,CASSLARESLHTGELFF,TRBV5-1,TRBJ2-2,.,17
TGCGCCAGCAGCTTGGGACAGGGGGCAGCCAAAAACATTCAGTACTTC,CASSLGQGAAKNIQYF,TRBV5-1,TRBJ2-4,TRBD1,16
TGTGCCAGCAGCCCCCGGGACAGGGAGAATGAAAAACTGTTTTTT,CASSPRDRENEKLFF,TRBV7-9,TRBJ1-4,TRBD1,15
TGTGCCAGCAGCCCTCAGGGGCCATCCTCCTACGAGCAGTACTTC,CASSPQGPSSYEQYF,TRBV6-5,TRBJ2-7,.,15
TGTGCCAGCAGCCTCAAGTCAGGGGGCGCGAATTCACCCCTCCACTTT,CASSLKSGGANSPLHF,TRBV4-2,TRBJ1-6,TRBD1,16
TGTGCCAGCAGCTTAACACACAGGACAGGGCTAGCTTTCTTT,CASSLTHRTGLAFF,TRBV7-3,TRBJ1-1,TRBD1,14